Shown below are 30 T cell receptor beta chains from a single sample sequenced in a study of T cells after yellow fever vaccination. Via MiXCR, TCRdb re-called the 5' RACE reads, giving one row per CDR3 protein. The sample contains some 390,000 distinct CDR3 sequences, under 20% of which appear only once. Sequenced here: PBMCs, sampled before the yellow fever booster vaccination. The receptors shown here come from a man aged 18 to 29 who received the YFV17D yellow fever vaccine.

The V call is TRBV7-2, the J call TRBJ2-4; tentatively, D is TRBD1 (6 bases). Germline CDR1 SGHTA, CDR2 FQGNSA. This CDR3 spans 14 amino acids. V lost 1 base and J lost 8, with 12 bases in between. DNA for the CDR3: TGTGCCAGCAGCTTAGTGGGGACAAGGGACATTCAGTACTTC. It yields the protein CASSLVGTRDIQYF.

Only a few counts were recorded for this clonotype. For the CDR3, the DNA is TGCAGTGCTAGCGACTGGACAGGGGGATATGGCTACACCTTC. Its protein product is CSASDWTGGYGYTF. The J gene is TRBJ1-2, the V gene TRBV20-1, with 10 nucleotides matching TRBD1. Germline V gives CDR1 DFQATT, CDR2 SNEGSKA (reference sequence). The CDR3 totals 14 residues. Unmatched junction bases numbered 6, after V lost 3 bases and J lost 5 bases.

This chain connects TRBV20-1 to TRBJ2-3, with TRBD2 matching 11 bases. Germline loops: CDR1 DFQATT, CDR2 SNEGSKA (reference sequence). The CDR3 is 16 residues long. V trimming: 5 bases; J trimming: 0 bases; junction bases outside the gene matches: 7. The CDR3 sequence is CSAPPRLAGSTDTQYF. The CDR3 DNA sequence: TGCAGTGCTCCACCCCGACTAGCGGGAAGCACAGATACGCAGTATTTT.

Only a few counts were recorded for this clonotype. CDR3 DNA: TGTGCCAGCGGAGGACTATTCGAGCAGTACTTC. This encodes CASGGLFEQYF. The chain employs TRBV12-3 or TRBV12-4 and TRBJ2-7, with D maybe TRBD2 (6 bases). This CDR3 region has 11 residues. Trimming removed 8 bases from V and 6 bases from J, with 11 bases in between.

This clonotype was detected only a few times. The chain uses TRBV24-1 and TRBJ2-3; D gene ambiguous. Looked up from germline, CDR1 is KGHDR and CDR2 is SFDVKD. Between the trimmed V and J ends, which lost 3 bases and 6 bases, there was a span of 3 bases. The CDR3 is 11 residues long. The CDR3, as DNA: TGTGCCACCAGTGATCCCGATACGCAGTATTTT. This sequence encodes CATSDPDTQYF.

The chain is built from TRBV10-3 and TRBJ2-3, with D tentatively TRBD1 (5 bases). The V end was cut by 4 bases, the J end by 6 bases, with 5 bases between. CDR3 length: 11 residues. The germline CDR1 and CDR2 sequences are ENHRY and SYGVKD. CDR3 amino acids: CAISAGDTQYF. For the CDR3, the DNA is TGTGCCATCAGTGCAGGGGATACGCAGTATTTT.

J is TRBJ2-1 and V is TRBV19; TRBD2 matches 8 bases. This CDR3 is built from 15 residues. Germline CDR1 is LNHDA and CDR2 is SQIVND (reference sequence). V was pared by 5 bases and J by 3 bases, with 6 bases of the junction left unmatched. CDR3 region: CASSGSGGGYNEQFF. CDR3 coding DNA: TGTGCCAGTAGTGGTTCGGGGGGGGGCTACAATGAGCAGTTCTTC.

The chain joins TRBV7-2 to TRBJ2-1, with a tentative D call TRBD1 (6 bases). The CDR3 is made up of 15 amino acids. Germline V gives CDR1 SGHTA, CDR2 FQGNSA. V lost 5 bases to trimming and J lost 0 bases, with 11 bases between them. The CDR3 loop is CASSADRSSYNEQFF. In DNA form, the CDR3 reads TGTGCCAGCAGCGCCGACAGGAGCTCCTACAATGAGCAGTTCTTC.

The gene calls are TRBV6-6 and TRBJ2-3; the D gene is possibly TRBD2 (6 bases). Trimming took off 3 bases at V and 0 bases at J, with 10 bases between the two ends. Germline-derived CDR1 and CDR2 are MNHNY and SVGAGI (reference sequence). The CDR3 is 15 amino acids. The DNA of the CDR3 is TGTGCCAGCAGTTATTCGGCGGGGAGCACAGATACGCAGTATTTT. Its translation is CASSYSAGSTDTQYF.

The V and J genes are TRBV20-1 and TRBJ2-3; D could derive from TRBD1 or TRBD2 (5 bases each). The CDR3 is 14 amino acids. V was trimmed by 0 bases and J by 6 bases, leaving 13 bases between them. Germline V gene sequence: CDR1 DFQATT, CDR2 SNEGSKA (reference sequence). CDR3: CSARDRGEWDTQYF. The CDR3 DNA is TGCAGTGCTAGAGACCGAGGGGAGTGGGATACGCAGTATTTT.

This clonotype was seen many times. V and J are TRBV4-3 and TRBJ2-1, with D unclear. CDR1 and CDR2 from the germline V gene are LGHNA and YSLEER. The CDR3 extends over 13 amino acids. Trimming cost V 5 bases and J 6 bases, with 11 bases left between them. The CDR3: CASSRYTTNEQFF. DNA of the CDR3: TGCGCCAGCAGCAGATATACGACCAATGAGCAGTTCTTC.

The V gene is TRBV5-1, the J gene TRBJ2-5, with TRBD2 identical over 11 bases. Trimming at V came to 4 bases and at J to 0 bases, leaving 5 bases not matched to a gene. Per germline, CDR1 SGHRS and CDR2 YFSETQ. This CDR3 contains 16 residues. CDR3 DNA sequence: TGCGCCAGCAGCGGGGGACTAGCGGACAACCAAGAGACCCAGTACTTC. It yields the protein CASSGGLADNQETQYF.

The V and J genes are TRBV29-1 and TRBJ1-1, with D perhaps matching TRBD1 (5 bases). Trimming took 7 bases from V and 0 from J, leaving 27 bases between them. Germline V gene data show CDR1 as SQVTM and CDR2 as ANQGSEA. This CDR3 contains 18 residues. The CDR3 spells CSAEPSRDPGKLNTEAFF. The CDR3 nucleotides read TGCAGCGCCGAGCCAAGCCGGGACCCAGGGAAATTGAACACTGAAGCTTTCTTT.

This clonotype has only a few counts. The V gene is TRBV9, the J gene TRBJ2-1; D may correspond to TRBD1 or TRBD2 (5 bases each). CDR1 is SGDLS and CDR2 is YYNGEE in the germline V gene. Trimming took 3 bases from V and 2 from J, leaving 18 bases between them. CDR3 length: 17 residues. CDR3 DNA: TGTGCCAGCAGCGCCGGGGTGGGGGTAAAGACCTACAATGAGCAGTTCTTC. Translated: CASSAGVGVKTYNEQFF.

This clonotype was picked up a small number of times. This chain uses TRBV7-9 with TRBJ2-5, with D possibly called TRBD1 or TRBD2 (6 bases each). CDR1 and CDR2 (germline): SEHNR, FQNEAQ (reference sequence). Trimming removed 7 bases from V and 4 bases from J, with 13 bases in between. The CDR3 is 13 residues long. The CDR3 DNA reads TGTGCCAGCATTCGGGGGCTAGGAGAGACCCAGTACTTC. Translation gives CASIRGLGETQYF.

The table lists this clonotype with a few counts. This sequence joins TRBV10-3 and TRBJ2-3, with 11 bases identical to TRBD2. Germline loops: CDR1 ENHRY, CDR2 SYGVKD. V shed 8 bases and J 5 bases; nucleotides not matched to a gene: 9. The CDR3 has 15 residues. CDR3 in DNA: TGTGCCATCGGGTATAGCGGGGGGGCCGGAGATACGCAGTATTTT. As protein: CAIGYSGGAGDTQYF.

A few counts support this clonotype. The rearrangement links TRBV19 to TRBJ1-5, with D perhaps TRBD1 (6 bases). Germline assignment: CDR1 LNHDA and CDR2 SQIVND (reference sequence). The V end was cut by 5 bases, the J end by 3 bases, with 14 bases between. This CDR3 comprises 15 residues. CDR3: CASSPRQAYNQPQHF. As DNA, the CDR3 is TGTGCCAGTAGTCCTAGACAGGCCTACAATCAGCCCCAGCATTTT.

The chain links TRBV10-3 to TRBJ1-1; 9 positions match TRBD1. This CDR3 has 15 residues. V trimming: 2 bases; J trimming: 4 bases; junction bases outside the gene matches: 5. CDR1 and CDR2 from the germline V gene are ENHRY and SYGVKD. In DNA form, the CDR3 reads TGTGCCATCAGTGAGCGGGGACAGGGCGGCACTGAAGCTTTCTTT. Translation: CAISERGQGGTEAFF.

The chain combines TRBV7-8 with TRBJ2-5; D is undetermined. The CDR3 has 14 amino acids. The ends were cut back, 2 bases at V and 2 bases at J, with 9 bases in the middle. CDR1 is SGHVS, CDR2 FQNEAQ, per germline. The CDR3 spells CASSLLGRQETQYF. Here the CDR3 DNA reads TGTGCCAGCAGCTTACTGGGCCGACAAGAGACCCAGTACTTC.

The chain is built from TRBV27 and TRBJ1-2, with D perhaps TRBD1 (5 bases). The V gene's germline CDR1 is MNHEY and CDR2 SMNVEV (reference sequence). V lost 3 bases and J lost 6, with 14 bases in between. The CDR3 has 14 residues. The CDR3 region is CASSLGQGYDGYTF. The DNA for the CDR3 is TGTGCCAGCAGTTTGGGGCAGGGTTACGATGGCTACACCTTC.

V gene TRBV29-1 combines with J gene TRBJ2-5; TRBD1 matches 10 bases. CDR3 size: 14 residues. Germline V CDR1 and CDR2: SQVTM, ANQGSEA. V lost 5 bases and J lost 4; bases outside the gene matches: 7. CDR3 sequence: CSVTQTGGVETQYF. The CDR3 bases are TGCAGCGTTACCCAGACAGGGGGCGTAGAGACCCAGTACTTC.

J is TRBJ1-1 and V is TRBV10-3; D unclear. V was trimmed by 3 bases and J by 3 bases, leaving 8 bases between them. Germline V gene lookup returns CDR1 ENHRY and CDR2 SYGVKD. This CDR3 region has 13 residues. The CDR3 DNA is TGTGCCATCAGTGACTCTTCGTACACTGAAGCTTTCTTT. This gives the protein CAISDSSYTEAFF.

This chain uses TRBV7-8 with TRBJ2-5, with TRBD1 identical over 8 bases. The CDR3 extends over 16 amino acids. With 1 base clipped from V and 0 bases from J, the junction kept 4 bases outside the gene matches. From germline, CDR1 is SGHVS and CDR2 FQNEAQ. DNA for the CDR3: TGTGCCAGCAGCTTAGGGTCGACAGGGGACCAAGAGACCCAGTACTTC. Encoded protein: CASSLGSTGDQETQYF. The full variable domain, in which reference TRBV7-8 and TRBJ2-5 provide the parts outside the CDR3, is GAGVSQSPRYKVAKRGQDVALRCDPISGHVSLFWYQQALGQGPEFLTYFQNEAQLDKSGLPSDRFFAERPEGSVSTLKIQRTQQEDSAVYLCASSLGSTGDQETQYFGPGTRLLVL.

The table lists this clonotype with a few counts. This sequence joins TRBV11-2 and TRBJ2-2; no reliable D call. Trimming took off 3 bases at V and 3 bases at J, with 8 bases between the two ends. Germline V gene lookup returns CDR1 SGHAT and CDR2 FQNNGV. The CDR3 runs 14 residues. The CDR3 nucleotides read TGTGCCAGCAGCTTGTCGTCGTACACCGGGGAGCTGTTTTTT. Translation: CASSLSSYTGELFF.

Notes on this clonotype: The junction does not match germline at one end; this may be a read error. This chain connects TRBV20-1 to TRBJ1-1; D call uncertain. The CDR3 runs 12 residues. Germline CDR1 reads DFQATT; CDR2 reads SNEGSKA (reference sequence). CDR3 amino acids: CSARDFMNNRAF. The CDR3, as DNA: TGCAGTGCTAGAGATTTTATGAACAACAGAGCTTTT.

This clonotype has just a few counts. At one end the junction does not follow the germline gene, possibly because of a read error. The chain uses TRBV7-7 and TRBJ2-5, with 9 bases that match TRBD2. The CDR3 totals 17 residues. Germline lookup yields CDR1 SSHAT and CDR2 FNYEAQ (reference sequence). The CDR3 DNA is TGTGCTAGCAGCTTATACCCGACTAGCGGTATGCCAGAGACCCAGTACTTC. Protein product: CASSLYPTSGMPETQYF.

This clonotype was seen only a few times. This chain uses TRBV6-2 or TRBV6-3 with TRBJ1-6; D ambiguous. V lost 0 bases and J lost 8, with 14 bases in between. This CDR3 comprises 16 residues. Germline assignment: CDR1 MNHEY and CDR2 SVGEGT. The CDR3 here is CASSYSSAAWDSPLHF. CDR3 DNA: TGTGCCAGCAGTTACTCGAGTGCGGCCTGGGATTCACCCCTCCACTTT.

V usage is TRBV6-5 and J usage is TRBJ1-2, with TRBD1 matching over 7 bases. The CDR3 is 14 residues long. The J segment lost 6 bases and the V segment lost 0 bases, leaving 4 bases of the junction unmatched. Germline CDR1 MNHEY, CDR2 SVGAGI. CDR3 region: CASSYSGTADGYTF. The CDR3 coding sequence is TGTGCCAGCAGTTACTCTGGGACAGCGGATGGCTACACCTTC.

The chain carries TRBV7-3 and TRBJ2-2, with TRBD1 identical over 7 bases. Germline V lookup: CDR1 SGHTA, CDR2 FQGTGA. CDR3 size: 15 residues. Trimming at V came to 2 bases and at J to 5 bases, leaving 5 bases not matched to a gene. The CDR3 nucleotides read TGTGCCAGCAGCTTACGACAGGGAATTACCGGGGAGCTGTTTTTT. It specifies CASSLRQGITGELFF.

This clonotype was recorded a few times. V is TRBV18 and J is TRBJ2-1; a possible D gene is TRBD1 (6 bases). Deletions cut 4 bases from V and 4 bases from J, with 14 bases between. The CDR3 totals 15 residues. Looked up from germline, CDR1 is KGHSH and CDR2 is LQKENI. The DNA of the CDR3 is TGTGCCAGCTCACGAGCGACAGGAGCTTACAATGAGCAGTTCTTC. It encodes CASSRATGAYNEQFF.